These 16 T cell receptor beta chains share one sample of origin, sequenced in a study of CD8 T cells in Susac syndrome. After extraction with the RNeasy kit, roughly 0.45 to 1 ug of the RNA was reverse transcribed using random hexamers. TCRdb used MiXCR to reprocess the immunoSEQ multiplex PCR reads, holding one entry per CDR3 protein. The repertoire holds about 180,000 distinct CDR3 sequences, with approximately 94% as singletons. The sample was CD4+ T cells from PBMCs. These receptor sequences come from a human donor with Susac syndrome.

This chain links TRBV5-4 with TRBJ2-3; 9 nucleotides agree with TRBD2. CDR3 length equals 14 residues. CDR1 and CDR2 (germline): SGHNT, YYREEE (reference sequence). The V segment lost 4 bases and the J segment 6 bases; nucleotides outside the gene matches: 6. The CDR3 spells CASSQGLAEDTQYF. The CDR3 bases are TGTGCCAGCAGCCAGGGACTAGCAGAGGATACGCAGTATTTT.

The chain couples TRBV7-9 to TRBJ1-5, with 8 bases that match TRBD1. Per the germline V gene, CDR1 is SEHNR and CDR2 is FQNEAQ (reference sequence). The CDR3 runs 16 residues. The J segment lost 3 bases and the V segment lost 5 bases, leaving 9 bases of the junction unmatched. The CDR3 nucleotides are TGTGCCAGCAGCCTTACAGGGACAGGTTACAATCAGCCCCAGCATTTT. Translating it yields CASSLTGTGYNQPQHF.

The chain recombines TRBV5-6 with TRBJ2-3; D is possibly TRBD1 (6 bases). The CDR3 covers 16 residues. With 4 bases removed from V and 0 bases from J, the gap between germline ends came to 15 bases. From germline, CDR1 is SGHDT and CDR2 YYEEEE. The DNA of the CDR3 is TGTGCCAGCAGCAATCCACAGGGATGGAGCACAGATACGCAGTATTTT. Protein sequence: CASSNPQGWSTDTQYF.

The V and J genes are TRBV6-5 and TRBJ1-6; D gene ambiguous. Deletions cut 0 bases from V and 7 bases from J, with 19 bases between. The CDR3 runs 18 residues. Germline lookup yields CDR1 MNHEY and CDR2 SVGAGI. The CDR3 sequence is CASSYSMFQVGFNSPLHF. The CDR3 DNA reads TGTGCCAGCAGTTACTCGATGTTCCAGGTGGGCTTCAATTCACCCCTCCACTTT.

The chain couples TRBV2 to TRBJ2-2, with D hard to call. Germline-derived CDR1 and CDR2 are SNHLY and FYNNEI. The CDR3 is 15 amino acids. The V end was cut by 2 bases, the J end by 5 bases, with 12 bases between. The CDR3 DNA reads TGTGCCAGCAGTGAACTAGGGTTTTCAACCGGGGAGCTGTTTTTT. Translating it yields CASSELGFSTGELFF.

The rearrangement uses TRBV19 and TRBJ1-5, with no clear D. V was shortened by 7 bases and J by 0 bases, with 13 bases between the two germline ends. The CDR3 has 15 amino acids. From germline, CDR1 is LNHDA and CDR2 SQIVND (reference sequence). The CDR3 loop is CASTSVRYSNQPQHF. For the CDR3, the DNA is TGTGCCAGTACCTCCGTTCGGTATAGCAATCAGCCCCAGCATTTT.

V gene TRBV7-9 combines with J gene TRBJ1-1; possibly TRBD1 for D (5 bases). Trimming stripped 1 base from V and 1 base from J, with 10 bases between. Germline-derived CDR1 and CDR2 are SEHNR and FQNEAQ (reference sequence). The CDR3 runs 15 residues. CDR3 bases: TGTGCCAGCAGCTTAGGGGGGGGATCGAACACTGAAGCTTTCTTT. As protein: CASSLGGGSNTEAFF. Supplemented by reference TRBV7-9 and TRBJ1-1, the full variable domain reads DTGVSQNPRHKITKRGQNVTFRCDPISEHNRLYWYRQTLGQGPEFLTYFQNEAQLEKSRLLSDRFSAERPKGSFSTLEIQRTEQGDSAMYLCASSLGGGSNTEAFFGQGTRLTVV.

The chain uses TRBV24-1 and TRBJ1-2, with 7 bases identical to TRBD1. V lost 4 bases and J lost 7; bases outside the gene matches: 5. Germline V lookup: CDR1 KGHDR, CDR2 SFDVKD. The CDR3 is made up of 13 amino acids. CDR3 DNA: TGTGCCACCAGTGACGGGACAGTCACTGGCTACACCTTC. This sequence encodes CATSDGTVTGYTF.

The J gene is TRBJ1-1, the V gene TRBV7-2; the match to TRBD1 covers 7 bases. CDR1 and CDR2 (germline): SGHTA, FQGNSA. The CDR3 has 14 amino acids. The V segment lost 3 bases and the J segment 1 base; nucleotides outside the gene matches: 2. CDR3 region: CASSFDRENTEAFF. CDR3 sequence (DNA): TGTGCCAGCAGCTTCGACAGGGAGAACACTGAAGCTTTCTTT.

This clonotype was picked up a small number of times. The V and J genes are TRBV3-1 and TRBJ2-1; a weak D match, TRBD1 (5 bases). V lost 5 bases to trimming and J lost 7 bases, with 9 bases between them. The germline CDR1 and CDR2 sequences are LGHDT and YNNKEL (reference sequence). The length of the CDR3 is 12 residues. The CDR3 region has the DNA TGTGCCAGCAGCTTACCAGGGAATGAGCAGTTCTTC. Translation gives CASSLPGNEQFF.

This chain joins TRBV6-5 and TRBJ1-2; 8 nucleotides line up with TRBD1. J gave up 6 bases and V 5 bases, and 11 bases lay outside the gene matches. This CDR3 contains 15 residues. Germline V gives CDR1 MNHEY, CDR2 SVGAGI. The DNA of the CDR3 is TGTGCCAGCAGTCCCGGCGCCGGGACAGGCAATGGCTACACCTTC. Translated: CASSPGAGTGNGYTF.

This chain links TRBV5-1 with TRBJ2-6; no clear D gene. The V end was cut by 0 bases, the J end by 2 bases, with 3 bases between. This CDR3 has 14 amino acids. The germline V gene encodes CDR1 SGHRS and CDR2 YFSETQ. CDR3 sequence (DNA): TGCGCCAGCAGCTTGGGAACTGGGGCCAACGTCCTGACTTTC. Its protein product is CASSLGTGANVLTF.

This clonotype was observed a single time. The chain combines TRBV29-1 with TRBJ2-1; a weak D match, TRBD1 (5 bases). Germline CDR1 SQVTM, CDR2 ANQGSEA. The ends were cut back, 5 bases at V and 4 bases at J, with 6 bases in the middle. The CDR3 consists of 11 residues. CDR3 nucleotide sequence: TGCAGCGTTAACAGGTACAATGAGCAGTTCTTC. The encoded protein is CSVNRYNEQFF.

This clonotype occurred once. This chain joins TRBV18 and TRBJ1-4, with D hard to call. CDR3 length equals 14 residues. V was shortened by 6 bases and J by 13 bases, with 21 bases between the two germline ends. The germline CDR1 and CDR2 sequences are KGHSH and LQKENI. The CDR3 loop is CASSPGHLTKGLFF. CDR3 sequence (DNA): TGTGCCAGCTCCCCCGGGCATCTCACCAAAGGACTGTTTTTT.

The gene calls are TRBV5-4 and TRBJ2-5; TRBD2 matches 10 bases. The CDR3 extends over 15 amino acids. Trimming cost V 4 bases and J 4 bases; bases outside gene matches: 7. Germline values: CDR1 SGHNT, CDR2 YYREEE (reference sequence). The CDR3 is CASSQRGGQRETQYF. In DNA form, the CDR3 reads TGTGCCAGCAGCCAGCGGGGGGGCCAACGAGAGACCCAGTACTTC.

V gene TRBV5-1 combines with J gene TRBJ2-5, with D possibly TRBD2 on 5 matching bases. Trimming left V 2 bases short and J 7 bases short, with 15 bases between. CDR1 is SGHRS and CDR2 is YFSETQ in the germline V gene. This CDR3 has 14 residues. The CDR3 protein is CASSFEPGFGTQYF. The CDR3 DNA sequence: TGCGCCAGCAGCTTCGAACCGGGATTCGGGACCCAGTACTTC.